The rows below give T cell receptor beta chains drawn from one sample of a study of shared clonotypes between healthy human individuals. Sequencing was performed with immunoSEQ multiplex PCR; in TCRdb, only in-frame clones are kept and a portion is missing. This sample has about 680,000 clones, with about three quarters found just once. The material sequenced was memory CD4+ T cells sorted from blood. All receptors come from a woman aged 25 to 45 in good health. Each CDR3 is given with its conserved first and last residue. Each record gives: CDR3 length, clone size, V gene, D gene, J gene, CDR3 protein, CDR3 DNA. The D gene is left open where the match is weak. Not every row has a clone size; where given, it reads once, few, many or a size class.

14	-	TRBV27	-	TRBJ1-1	CASSAQTGNTEAFF	TGTGCCAGCAGTGCTCAGACGGGGAACACTGAAGCTTTCTTT
15	-	TRBV6-6	-	TRBJ2-3	CASSYLMGATDTQYF	TGTGCCAGCAGTTACTTGATGGGGGCGACGGATACGCAGTATTTT
16	-	TRBV4-1	TRBD1	TRBJ2-5	CASSHGQGALQETQYF	TGCGCCAGCAGCCACGGACAGGGGGCTCTGCAAGAGACCCAGTACTTC
15	-	TRBV2	TRBD1	TRBJ1-3	CASSLMDRAGNTIYF	TGTGCCAGCAGTTTAATGGACAGGGCTGGAAACACCATATATTTT
16	once	TRBV7-9	TRBD2	TRBJ2-2	CASSFVAGVFAGELFF	TGTGCCAGCAGCTTTGTTGCGGGGGTTTTCGCCGGGGAGCTGTTTTTT
14	once	TRBV5-1	-	TRBJ1-1	CASSYNTGNTEAFF	TGCGCCAGCAGCTATAATACAGGGAACACTGAAGCTTTCTTT
15	-	TRBV7-8	TRBD1	TRBJ1-5	CASSDGTGRNQPQHF	TGTGCCAGCAGCGACGGGACAGGGAGGAATCAGCCCCAGCATTTT
13	-	TRBV5-1	-	TRBJ2-1	CASSLTDGGEQFF	TGCGCCAGCAGCTTGACCGATGGTGGTGAGCAGTTCTTC
18	-	TRBV4-1	TRBD2	TRBJ2-1	CASSQGRVLAGSWNEQFF	TGCGCCAGCAGCCAAGGTCGGGTACTAGCGGGGTCTTGGAATGAGCAGTTCTTC
17	-	TRBV5-1	-	TRBJ1-3	CASSLDGQPSSGNTIYF	TGCGCCAGCAGCTTGGATGGACAACCGAGCTCTGGAAACACCATATATTTT
13	-	TRBV2	-	TRBJ1-5	CASTTGPGQPQHF	TGTGCCAGCACTACAGGGCCAGGTCAGCCCCAGCATTTT
16	once	TRBV28	TRBD1	TRBJ1-1	CATTPYPGQGTTEAFF	TGTGCCACCACACCATACCCGGGACAGGGGACCACTGAAGCTTTCTTT
15	few	TRBV6-1	-	TRBJ1-4	CASSENGQASEKLFF	TGTGCCAGCAGTGAAAACGGGCAAGCGAGTGAAAAACTGTTTTTT
14	-	TRBV6-1	-	TRBJ1-1	CASRPTTGQPEAFF	TGTGCCAGCAGGCCCACGACCGGACAGCCTGAAGCTTTCTTT
11	once	TRBV2	-	TRBJ2-1	CASSGSNEQFF	TGTGCCAGCAGTGGAAGCAATGAGCAGTTCTTC
15	-	TRBV5-1	TRBD1	TRBJ2-7	CASSLGQGGYYEQYF	TGCGCCAGCAGCCTAGGACAGGGAGGCTACTACGAGCAGTACTTC
14	-	TRBV6-6	-	TRBJ1-2	CASTPQGSSYGYTF	TGTGCCAGCACTCCCCAAGGAAGCTCCTATGGCTACACCTTC
15	-	TRBV7-9	TRBD2	TRBJ2-1	CASSLSGGRANEQFF	TGTGCCAGCAGCTTATCGGGCGGGAGGGCCAATGAGCAGTTCTTC
15	few	TRBV27	-	TRBJ1-1	CASSLYGSPNTEAFF	TGTGCCAGCAGTTTATACGGATCCCCGAACACTGAAGCTTTCTTT
17	-	TRBV19	-	TRBJ2-4	CASRLAGVARSKNIQYF	TGTGCCAGTAGGCTGGCAGGGGTTGCGCGATCCAAAAACATTCAGTACTTC
15	-	TRBV5-4	-	TRBJ1-1	CASSFGTELNTEAFF	TGTGCCAGCAGCTTCGGGACGGAATTGAACACTGAAGCTTTCTTT
16	-	TRBV18	-	TRBJ1-5	CASSPRVPGNDQPQHF	TGTGCCAGCTCACCTAGGGTACCAGGGAACGATCAGCCCCAGCATTTT
16	-	TRBV6-5	-	TRBJ2-2	CASSYSIGRNTGELFF	TGTGCCAGCAGTTACAGTATCGGTAGGAACACCGGGGAGCTGTTTTTT
11	-	TRBV7-3	-	TRBJ1-1	CASSSGGEAFF	TGTGCCAGCAGCTCCGGGGGTGAAGCTTTCTTT
14	-	TRBV7-6	-	TRBJ1-2	CASSLGSDGYGYTF	TGTGCCAGCAGCTTAGGGAGCGATGGCTATGGCTACACCTTC
14	-	TRBV29-1	TRBD2	TRBJ2-1	CSVDKTSGDNEQFF	TGCAGCGTTGATAAGACTAGCGGAGACAATGAGCAGTTCTTC
16	-	TRBV4-1	-	TRBJ2-1	CASSQDTGSSYNEQFF	TGCGCCAGCAGCCAAGATACCGGAAGCTCCTACAATGAGCAGTTCTTC
15	-	TRBV5-4	-	TRBJ1-1	CASRRRDTENTEAFF	TGTGCCAGCAGGCGCCGGGACACGGAGAACACTGAAGCTTTCTTT
10	-	TRBV19	-	TRBJ1-6	CASGFRTLHF	TGTGCCAGTGGGTTCAGAACCCTCCACTTT
14	-	TRBV6-1	-	TRBJ1-5	CASSESGRYQPQHF	TGTGCCAGCAGTGAAAGTGGCAGATATCAGCCCCAGCATTTT
15	-	TRBV6-4	-	TRBJ2-3	CASSDSISGTDTQYF	TGTGCCAGCAGTGACTCGATCTCTGGGACAGATACGCAGTATTTT
13	-	TRBV29-1	-	TRBJ2-3	CSVEGQGTDTQYF	TGCAGCGTTGAAGGGCAGGGCACAGATACGCAGTATTTT
14	few	TRBV7-7	-	TRBJ2-1	CASSPTGWDNEQFF	TGTGCCAGCAGCCCAACAGGGTGGGACAATGAGCAGTTCTTC
12	-	TRBV7-8	-	TRBJ1-3	CASSPFGDTIYF	TGTGCCAGCAGCCCTTTCGGAGACACCATATATTTT
14	-	TRBV29-1	-	TRBJ2-5	CSVSKGDGQETQYF	TGCAGCGTTTCAAAAGGGGACGGCCAAGAGACCCAGTACTTC
19	once	TRBV4-1	-	TRBJ2-2	CASSQEGPVTTGTPGELFF	TGCGCCAGCAGCCAGGAAGGACCGGTGACCACCGGAACACCCGGGGAGCTGTTTTTT
16	-	TRBV10-2	TRBD2	TRBJ2-1	CASTSILAGADNEQFF	TGCGCCAGCACCTCCATCCTAGCGGGAGCCGACAATGAGCAGTTCTTC
14	once	TRBV27	-	TRBJ2-1	CASSLSGDYNEQFF	TGTGCCAGCAGTTTATCGGGTGACTACAATGAGCAGTTCTTC
16	-	TRBV5-1	TRBD1	TRBJ1-4	CASSLTAAGQGEKLFF	TGCGCCAGCAGCTTAACGGCGGCGGGACAGGGCGAAAAACTGTTTTTT
13	-	TRBV10-2	-	TRBJ2-3	CASRTAGTDTQYF	TGCGCCAGCAGGACGGCTGGCACAGATACGCAGTATTTT
14	-	TRBV5-1	-	TRBJ2-3	CASAEQATHDTQYF	TGCGCCAGCGCGGAACAGGCCACCCACGATACGCAGTATTTT
12	few	TRBV5-4	TRBD1	TRBJ1-1	CASSLDRGEAFF	TGTGCCAGCAGCTTGGACAGGGGAGAAGCTTTCTTT
15	-	TRBV11-2	TRBD1	TRBJ1-3	CASSPQGAGANTIYF	TGTGCCAGCAGCCCTCAGGGGGCAGGGGCAAACACCATATATTTT
15	-	TRBV2	-	TRBJ2-1	CASAEGGWTYNEQFF	TGTGCCAGCGCCGAAGGGGGTTGGACCTACAATGAGCAGTTCTTC
16	-	TRBV19	TRBD2	TRBJ2-3	CASSNGLAGVIDTQYF	TGTGCCAGTAGTAACGGACTAGCGGGAGTAATTGATACGCAGTATTTT